These 12 T cell receptor beta chains were all obtained from the same sample, sequenced in a study of T-cell reconstitution after alpha-beta-depleted transplantation in children. Unique molecular identifiers were incorporated into the prepared TCRbeta library. Via MiXCR, TCRdb re-called the PCR reads, giving one row per CDR3 protein. The table records roughly 100,000 distinct CDR3 sequences, approximately 8% of them present only once. Source: PBMCs, taken before TCRalphabeta/CD19-depleted stem cell transplant. The receptors were gathered from a boy aged 2 to 10 with acute lymphoblastic leukemia, due to receive a stem cell transplant.

The sample holds one count of this clonotype. A much more abundant neighbour one base away suggests this may be a read error. The J gene is TRBJ1-1, the V gene TRBV20-1; D is undetermined. The germline V gene has CDR1 DFQATT and CDR2 SNEGSKA (reference sequence). The V end lost 7 bases, the J end lost 0 bases, and 6 bases lay between the germline ends. This CDR3 comprises 11 residues. CDR3: CSVTLNTEAFF. CDR3 nucleotides: TGCAGTGTGACATTGAACACTGAAGCTTTCTTT.

This clonotype was counted between two and nine times. The gene calls are TRBV7-9 and TRBJ1-5; 7 nucleotides match TRBD1. The CDR3 totals 15 residues. CDR1 SEHNR and CDR2 FQNEAQ come from the germline V gene (reference sequence). Trimming cost V 6 bases and J 3 bases; bases outside gene matches: 8. This chain's CDR3 is CASSYGDSHNQPQHF. The CDR3 nucleotides read TGTGCCAGCAGTTACGGGGACAGCCACAATCAGCCCCAGCATTTT. Variable domain in full (rest from reference TRBV7-9 and TRBJ1-5): DTGVSQNPRHKITKRGQNVTFRCDPISEHNRLYWYRQTLGQGPEFLTYFQNEAQLEKSRLLSDRFSAERPKGSFSTLEIQRTEQGDSAMYLCASSYGDSHNQPQHFGDGTRLSIL.

This clonotype was observed a handful of times. V is TRBV11-2 and J is TRBJ1-6, with 9 bases matching TRBD1. V was pared by 1 base and J by 10 bases, with 8 bases of the junction left unmatched. CDR1 SGHAT and CDR2 FQNNGV come from the germline V gene. The CDR3 extends over 16 amino acids. The CDR3 region is CASSLAGQGSRSPLHF. The CDR3 DNA reads TGTGCCAGCAGCTTAGCGGGACAGGGCTCGAGGTCACCCCTCCACTTT.

The chain couples TRBV4-2 to TRBJ1-2, with 7 bases fitting TRBD1. This CDR3 has 15 residues. Germline V CDR1 and CDR2: LGHNA, YNFKEQ. V lost 0 bases and J lost 3; bases outside the gene matches: 4. The DNA for the CDR3 is TGTGCCAGCAGCCAAGATGACAGGGAAGACTATGGCTACACCTTC. Amino acids: CASSQDDREDYGYTF.

This clonotype was seen repeatedly, ten times or more. V gene TRBV28 combines with J gene TRBJ1-5; D not certain. The V gene's germline CDR1 is MDHEN and CDR2 SYDVKM. V shed 7 bases and J shed 2 bases, with 12 bases lying between them. The CDR3 loop spans 14 amino acids. The chain's CDR3 is CASTSIVGNQPQHF. The CDR3 nucleotides read TGTGCCAGCACCTCGATCGTAGGCAATCAGCCCCAGCATTTT.

This clonotype came up a few times. The V gene is TRBV5-6, the J gene TRBJ2-3; 12 nucleotides align to TRBD2. This CDR3 has 16 residues. V dropped 4 bases and J dropped 2; count of bases not matched to a gene: 5. Per germline, CDR1 SGHDT and CDR2 YYEEEE. The CDR3 sequence is CASSIGLAGFTDTQYF. Here the CDR3 DNA reads TGTGCCAGCAGCATCGGACTAGCGGGGTTCACAGATACGCAGTATTTT.

V and J are TRBV20-1 and TRBJ1-4; D call uncertain. V dropped 6 bases and J dropped 5 bases, with 10 bases sitting between them. Per the germline V gene, CDR1 is DFQATT and CDR2 is SNEGSKA (reference sequence). The CDR3 sequence is 12 residues long. In DNA, the CDR3 is TGCAGTGCACCCGACGGAAATGAAAAACTGTTTTTT. This sequence encodes CSAPDGNEKLFF.

In its sample, this clonotype was seen many times. The chain joins TRBV6-2 or TRBV6-3 to TRBJ1-5, with TRBD1 identical over 8 bases. The trim removed 6 bases at V and 7 bases at J, leaving 8 bases unmatched. From germline, CDR1 is MNHEY and CDR2 SVGEGT. There are 14 residues in the CDR3. Here the CDR3 DNA reads TGTGCCAGCAGCCGGGGACAGGAATACCAGCCCCAGCATTTT. It is translated as CASSRGQEYQPQHF.

This clonotype was counted between two and nine times. V gene TRBV20-1 combines with J gene TRBJ2-5; 8 nucleotides align to TRBD2. The CDR3 sequence is 18 residues long. Trimming cost V 3 bases and J 5 bases; bases outside gene matches: 20. Germline CDR1 DFQATT, CDR2 SNEGSKA (reference sequence). The CDR3 reads CSARRGVGGPPGWETQYF. CDR3 DNA: TGCAGTGCTAGGCGGGGGGTCGGGGGACCTCCAGGGTGGGAGACCCAGTACTTC.

On this clonotype: Just one base apart from a much larger clone, this may be a read error. This chain uses TRBV21-1 with TRBJ2-5; the D call of TRBD1 is as the table states it, not checked on the DNA. TRBV21-1 is deemed a pseudogene. The CDR3 covers 15 residues. In nucleotides, the CDR3 is TGTGCCAGCAACAAAGCCTGGACAGGCCAAGAGACCCAGTACTTC. Protein product: CASNKAWTGQETQYF.

This clonotype was seen a few times. The genes are TRBV6-6 and TRBJ2-7; D is possibly TRBD2 (5 bases). CDR3 size: 12 residues. Trimming pared 7 bases from V and 3 bases from J, leaving 10 bases between. The germline V gene encodes CDR1 MNHNY and CDR2 SVGAGI (reference sequence). CDR3 in amino acids: CASTSRGYEQYF. DNA of the CDR3: TGTGCCAGCACCTCCCGGGGCTACGAGCAGTACTTC.

The table lists this clonotype with many counts. The CDR3 bases are TGTGCCAGCAGCTTGGAACTCTACGAGCAGTACTTC. It is translated as CASSLELYEQYF. The chain recombines TRBV5-5 with TRBJ2-7; D not resolved. V dropped 0 bases and J dropped 3 bases, with 4 bases sitting between them. The CDR3 has 12 residues. From germline, CDR1 is SGHKS and CDR2 YYEKEE (reference sequence).